The next 9 T cell receptor beta chains were all read from a single sample in a study of blood T cells in healthy people across ages. Primers used in a second PCR of roughly 6 to 12 cycles were a sample-barcoded 5' primer and a J-beta primer mix. TCRdb passed the 5' RACE reads through MiXCR, listing each CDR3 protein once. The sample holds roughly 730,000 distinct CDR3 sequences, around 50% seen once. The specimen was blood. Source of these receptors: a man aged 35-49 years in good health.

The chain carries TRBV7-9 and TRBJ2-7; possibly TRBD2 for D (6 bases). CDR1 is SEHNR and CDR2 is FQNEAQ in the germline V gene (reference sequence). The length of the CDR3 is 14 residues. Trimming cost V 5 bases and J 0 bases, with 11 bases left between them. The CDR3 DNA sequence: TGTGCCAGCAGCAAGGGGACTCCCTCCTACGAGCAGTACTTC. Its translation: CASSKGTPSYEQYF.

The rearrangement joins TRBV5-1 to TRBJ2-5; TRBD1 or TRBD2 may be the D gene (5 bases each). This CDR3 has 16 amino acids. Germline CDR1 is SGHRS and CDR2 is YFSETQ. V was pared by 3 bases and J by 4 bases, with 19 bases between. The chain's CDR3 is CASSSPRDVRVETQYF. CDR3 in DNA: TGCGCCAGCAGCTCGCCCCGGGACGTGCGGGTAGAGACCCAGTACTTC. Looking up the rest from reference TRBV5-1 and TRBJ2-5 gives the full variable domain: KAGVTQTPRYLIKTRGQQVTLSCSPISGHRSVSWYQQTPGQGLQFLFEYFSETQRNKGNFPGRFSGRQFSNSRSEMNVSTLELGDSALYLCASSSPRDVRVETQYFGPGTRLLVL.

This chain uses TRBV19 with TRBJ1-2; D uncertain. Germline-derived CDR1 and CDR2 are LNHDA and SQIVND (reference sequence). V was pared by 5 bases and J by 2 bases, with 15 bases between. CDR3 length equals 15 residues. In nucleotides, the CDR3 is TGTGCCAGTAGTGCCGGGTGGTCCAGCAACTATGGCTACACCTTC. Translating it yields CASSAGWSSNYGYTF.

This clonotype was detected a few times. Written as DNA, the CDR3 is TGCAGTGCTAGAGATCCCGGTAAAGGATCTAGCACAGATACGCAGTATTTT. Amino acids: CSARDPGKGSSTDTQYF. The chain combines TRBV20-1 with TRBJ2-3; D is unclear. This CDR3 is 17 amino acids long. The V gene lost 0 bases and the J gene lost 0 bases, with 16 bases spanning the gap. In germline, CDR1 is DFQATT, CDR2 SNEGSKA (reference sequence).

The genes are TRBV12-3 or TRBV12-4 and TRBJ2-6; 8 bases match TRBD1. The trim removed 5 bases at V and 3 bases at J, leaving 0 bases unmatched. This CDR3 is 14 amino acids long. CDR3 amino acids: CASSTGGGANVLTF. CDR3 nucleotide sequence: TGTGCCAGCAGTACAGGGGGTGGGGCCAACGTCCTGACTTTC.

The J gene is TRBJ2-1, the V gene TRBV7-9, with 12 bases aligning to TRBD2. V lost 8 bases to trimming and J lost 8 bases; unmatched junction nucleotides: 10. CDR3 length equals 15 residues. From germline, CDR1 is SEHNR and CDR2 FQNEAQ (reference sequence). Here the CDR3 DNA reads TGTGCCAGCGAAGGTCTAGCGGGAGGGCTGGATGAGCAGTTCTTC. Protein sequence: CASEGLAGGLDEQFF.

The genes are TRBV29-1 and TRBJ2-2; TRBD2 might be the D (5 bases). The V and J ends lost 7 bases and 0 bases respectively, with 9 bases between them. This CDR3 comprises 13 residues. The germline CDR1 and CDR2 sequences are SQVTM and ANQGSEA. The CDR3: CSARGSNTGELFF. CDR3 bases: TGCAGCGCCCGGGGATCGAACACCGGGGAGCTGTTTTTT.

This clonotype was seen repeatedly, ten times or more. The chain combines TRBV6-2 or TRBV6-3 with TRBJ1-5; D not resolved. Trimming shortened V by 4 bases and J by 9 bases, and 16 bases separated the two germline ends. This CDR3 spans 14 amino acids. Germline lookup yields CDR1 MNHEY and CDR2 SVGEGT. CDR3 in DNA: TGTGCCAGCAGTTCTGAGAGGGCCTCTATGCCCCAGCATTTT. Its translation is CASSSERASMPQHF.

V usage is TRBV20-1 and J usage is TRBJ2-1, with D possibly matching TRBD2 (6 bases). Germline lookup yields CDR1 DFQATT and CDR2 SNEGSKA (reference sequence). Trimming took off 0 bases at V and 1 base at J, with 13 bases between the two ends. This CDR3 region has 16 residues. The CDR3 bases are TGCAGTGCTAGAGATCTCCAGCGGGCGTCCTACAATGAGCAGTTCTTC. Its translation: CSARDLQRASYNEQFF.